This TCR beta chain was captured by sequencing in a study of blood T cell repertoires in COVID-19. Looking at the study overall: Collection of acute and convalescent COVID-19 samples took place in the United States, Italy and Spain. The cDNA or gDNA used as material had been derived from T cells, B-cell-depleted T cells, or PBMCs.

This CDR3 has 15 residues. V dropped 1 base and J dropped 1 base, with 9 bases sitting between them. Germline V gene data show CDR1 as KGHSH and CDR2 as LQKENI. In the original processing: Amplification of reference gene primers provided the estimated nucleated cell counts. Here immunoSEQ multiplex PCR was the method, and the copy in TCRdb shows in-frame clones only, minus some. That table furnishes V, J and clone size, whereas the DNA furnished D and trimming. The profile shows 150,000 to 180,000 clones, around 85% of them singletons. The gene calls are TRBV18 and TRBJ2-3; possible D gene TRBD2, 5 bases. This receptor was taken from an older woman with acute or convalescent COVID-19. Sequencing was performed on peripheral blood. CDR3 coding DNA: TGTGCCAGCTCACCACGGGCGGGTGGCACAGATACGCAGTATTTT. Its protein is CASSPRAGGTDTQYF.